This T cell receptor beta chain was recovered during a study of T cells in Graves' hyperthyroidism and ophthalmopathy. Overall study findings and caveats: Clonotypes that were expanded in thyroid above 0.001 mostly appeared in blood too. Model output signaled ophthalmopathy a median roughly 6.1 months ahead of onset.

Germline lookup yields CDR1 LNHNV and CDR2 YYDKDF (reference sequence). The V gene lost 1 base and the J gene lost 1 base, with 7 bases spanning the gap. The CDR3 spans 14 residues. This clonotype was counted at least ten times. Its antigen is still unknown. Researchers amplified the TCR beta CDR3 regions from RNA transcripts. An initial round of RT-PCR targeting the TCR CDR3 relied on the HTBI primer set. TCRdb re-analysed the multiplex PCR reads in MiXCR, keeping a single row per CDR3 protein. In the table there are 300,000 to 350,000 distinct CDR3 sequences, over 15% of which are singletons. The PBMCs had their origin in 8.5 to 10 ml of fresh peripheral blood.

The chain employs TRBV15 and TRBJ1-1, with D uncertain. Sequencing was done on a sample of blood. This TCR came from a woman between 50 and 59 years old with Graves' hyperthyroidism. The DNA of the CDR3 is TGTGCCACCAGCAGAGCGGGGAGGAACACTGAAGCTTTCTTT. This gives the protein CATSRAGRNTEAFF.